This is a list of T cell receptor beta chains from one sample in a study of blood T cell repertoires in COVID-19. Generated by immunoSEQ multiplex PCR, the TCRdb table keeps only in-frame clones and is missing some. Of more than 100,000 clones listed, 70% to 90% were seen once; the top ten hold 3% to 4.5%. Material: peripheral blood. The receptors derive from a woman aged 55-70 years with acute or convalescent COVID-19. CDR3s include the opening cysteine and the closing phenylalanine or tryptophan. The D gene is left open where the match is weak. Size is omitted from some rows. Given values are once, few, many or a class for expanded clones.

size: NA; D: NA; V: TRBV3-1/TRBV3-2; J: TRBJ1-2; CDR3: CASSPSANYGYTF; DNA: TGTGCCAGCAGCCCTTCAGCTAACTATGGCTACACCTTC
size: NA; D: TRBD1; V: TRBV19; J: TRBJ1-3; CDR3: CASRARDRVTANTIYF; DNA: TGTGCCAGTAGAGCCCGGGACAGGGTGACGGCAAACACCATATATTTT
size: NA; D: TRBD2; V: TRBV5-1; J: TRBJ2-6; CDR3: CASSLVGTSGAVGVLTF; DNA: TGCGCCAGCAGCTTGGTAGGGACTAGCGGGGCGGTCGGCGTCCTGACTTTC
size: NA; D: NA; V: TRBV5-4; J: TRBJ2-1; CDR3: CASSPELGGLFNEQFF; DNA: TGTGCCAGCAGCCCAGAACTAGGAGGGCTATTCAATGAGCAGTTCTTC
size: NA; D: NA; V: TRBV7-9; J: TRBJ2-7; CDR3: CASTKELHYEQYF; DNA: TGTGCCAGCACCAAGGAGCTGCACTACGAGCAGTACTTC
size: NA; D: TRBD2; V: TRBV27; J: TRBJ2-1; CDR3: CASRTGTSSYNEQFF; DNA: TGTGCCAGCAGGACCGGGACTAGTTCCTACAATGAGCAGTTCTTC
size: NA; D: TRBD2; V: TRBV24-1; J: TRBJ2-1; CDR3: CATSLAGGPYNEQFF; DNA: TGTGCCACCAGTCTAGCGGGAGGGCCATACAATGAGCAGTTCTTC
size: NA; D: NA; V: TRBV6-5; J: TRBJ1-2; CDR3: CASNPRGQRNYGYTF; DNA: TGTGCCAGCAACCCTCGAGGACAGAGAAACTATGGCTACACCTTC
size: NA; D: TRBD2; V: TRBV6-5; J: TRBJ2-3; CDR3: CASRVASGTQYF; DNA: TGTGCCAGCAGGGTGGCTAGCGGTACGCAGTATTTT
size: NA; D: TRBD1; V: TRBV27; J: TRBJ1-5; CDR3: CASSPGTGRRNNQPQHF; DNA: TGTGCCAGCAGTCCGGGGACAGGGAGGAGGAACAATCAGCCCCAGCATTTT
size: NA; D: NA; V: TRBV7-8; J: TRBJ1-2; CDR3: CASSLYSGYTF; DNA: TGTGCCAGCAGCCTATACAGTGGCTACACCTTC
size: NA; D: NA; V: TRBV12-3/TRBV12-4; J: TRBJ1-5; CDR3: CASSSYLGGTQHF; DNA: TGTGCCAGCAGTTCTTACCTTGGGGGGACCCAGCATTTT
size: NA; D: TRBD1; V: TRBV5-4; J: TRBJ1-1; CDR3: CASSPGTGRTEAFF; DNA: TGTGCCAGCAGCCCGGGGACAGGGAGGACTGAAGCTTTCTTT
size: NA; D: NA; V: TRBV5-4; J: TRBJ1-1; CDR3: CASSPERWGEAFF; DNA: TGTGCCAGCAGCCCAGAGCGGTGGGGAGAAGCTTTCTTT
size: NA; D: TRBD1; V: TRBV7-9; J: TRBJ1-2; CDR3: CASSPRGLPYGYTF; DNA: TGTGCCAGCAGCCCCAGGGGGCTACCCTATGGCTACACCTTC
size: once; D: NA; V: TRBV19; J: TRBJ2-1; CDR3: CASLTRLGNEQFF; DNA: TGTGCCAGTCTGACTAGATTGGGGAATGAGCAGTTCTTC
size: NA; D: TRBD2; V: TRBV5-3; J: TRBJ2-2; CDR3: CARKLRPSGRWGKDTGELFF; DNA: TGTGCCAGAAAGCTCCGGCCCAGCGGGAGATGGGGAAAGGACACCGGGGAGCTGTTTTTT
size: NA; D: NA; V: TRBV5-5; J: TRBJ2-5; CDR3: CASSFSGEETQYF; DNA: TGTGCCAGCAGCTTTTCAGGGGAGGAGACCCAGTACTTC
size: NA; D: NA; V: TRBV7-9; J: TRBJ2-5; CDR3: CASSLSATQYF; DNA: TGTGCCAGCAGCCTTAGCGCGACCCAGTACTTC
size: NA; D: NA; V: TRBV19; J: TRBJ1-6; CDR3: CASSTDGEGSSYNSPLHF; DNA: TGTGCCAGTAGTACAGATGGGGAGGGGAGCTCCTATAATTCACCCCTCCACTTT
size: NA; D: NA; V: TRBV19; J: TRBJ1-2; CDR3: CASSIKAGTIYGYTF; DNA: TGTGCCAGTAGTATAAAGGCGGGGACCATTTATGGCTACACCTTC
size: NA; D: NA; V: TRBV13; J: TRBJ1-1; CDR3: CASSRLGGDTEAFF; DNA: TGTGCCAGCAGCCGCCTCGGAGGGGACACTGAAGCTTTCTTT
size: NA; D: TRBD1; V: TRBV6-5; J: TRBJ1-4; CDR3: CASRSLDRSNEKLFF; DNA: TGTGCCAGCAGATCCCTGGACAGGTCGAACGAAAAACTGTTTTTT
size: NA; D: NA; V: TRBV6-5; J: TRBJ1-5; CDR3: CASSPVGAGRPQHF; DNA: TGTGCCAGCAGCCCCGTGGGGGCCGGTCGGCCCCAGCATTTT
size: NA; D: TRBD2; V: TRBV28; J: TRBJ2-1; CDR3: CASTQSGTYNEQFF; DNA: TGTGCCAGCACCCAAAGCGGGACCTACAATGAGCAGTTCTTC
size: NA; D: TRBD1; V: TRBV7-8; J: TRBJ2-1; CDR3: CASSSPGQGYNEQFF; DNA: TGTGCCAGCAGCTCACCGGGACAGGGCTACAATGAGCAGTTCTTC
size: NA; D: NA; V: TRBV27; J: TRBJ2-3; CDR3: CASSPTRLGTQYF; DNA: TGTGCCAGCAGTCCCACGCGACTAGGTACGCAGTATTTT